This T cell receptor beta chain was identified in a study of CD8 T cells in Susac syndrome. Overall study findings and caveats: The study conceded that relatively few individuals underwent its TCR sequencing and HLA analysis.

Comments on this clonotype: Its antigen remains unidentified.

It was with random hexamers that roughly 0.45 to 1 ug RNA was reverse transcribed. The authors amplified TCR beta CDR3 across 54 Vbeta and 13 Jbeta using immunoSEQ multiplex PCR. One entry per CDR3 protein, called by TCRdb with MiXCR from the immunoSEQ multiplex PCR reads. The profile shows around 280,000 distinct CDR3 sequences, roughly nine tenths of them singletons. The multiple sclerosis control cohort comprised treatment-naive individuals presenting with stable or active relapsing-remitting disease. Both CD4+ and CD8+ T cells were negatively isolated, and TEMRA cells underwent FACS enrichment. Germline CDR1 reads ENHRY; CDR2 reads SYGVKD. The junction had 4 bases not matched to a gene; V was cut back by 4 bases and J by 4 bases. This CDR3 has 14 residues.

The sequenced sample was CD4+ T cells from PBMCs. The TCR comes from a human donor with multiple sclerosis. The chain combines TRBV10-3 with TRBJ2-4; 7 bases fit TRBD1. The CDR3 here is CAISGDSRKNIQYF. CDR3 nucleotide sequence: TGTGCCATCAGTGGGGACAGCAGAAAAAACATTCAGTACTTC.